This T cell receptor (beta chain) was profiled in a study of identical twins. The CDR3 covers 16 residues. Trimming left V 0 bases short and J 3 bases short, with 15 bases between. From germline, CDR1 is LGHDT and CDR2 YNNKEL (reference sequence). A universal primer binding site was introduced by template switching. The final cDNA contained unique molecular identifiers. TCRdb itself ran the 5' RACE reads through MiXCR, one entry per CDR3 protein. Here the sample spans 200,000 to 300,000 distinct CDR3 sequences, 5.5% to 7% being singletons. This clonotype was detected a few times. The sample also formed part of further work on yellow fever vaccine responses in identical twins.

The sequence was obtained from a woman younger than 30 in good health. The specimen sequenced was memory (CD45RO+) T cells sorted from blood. The rearrangement links TRBV3-1 to TRBJ2-7, with TRBD2 as a possible D gene (6 bases). The CDR3 region is CASSQDAGLPNYEQYF. The CDR3 bases are TGTGCCAGCAGCCAAGATGCTGGACTACCCAACTACGAGCAGTACTTC.